The 32 T cell receptor beta chains presented below share a single source sample, sequenced in a study of PD-1 blockade in classical Hodgkin lymphoma. Produced via immunoSEQ multiplex PCR; TCRdb's table is partial and in-frame only. The top ten clones hold around 1.3% of a sample with roughly 20,000 clones, around 86% of them seen once. The time point was: newly diagnosed, previously untreated cHL patient sample. Using magnetic negative selection, the CD4+ T cells were separated out of thawed PBMCs. Sequences were obtained from CD4+ T cells from blood. These receptors all stem from a human donor with classical Hodgkin lymphoma.

This clone was seen only once. The gene calls are TRBV29-1 and TRBJ2-6; D unresolved. Germline CDR1 SQVTM, CDR2 ANQGSEA. Trimming left V 2 bases short and J 0 bases short, with 2 bases between. This CDR3 comprises 13 residues. CDR3 amino acids: CSVEISGANVLTF. CDR3 DNA: TGCAGCGTTGAAATCTCTGGGGCCAACGTCCTGACTTTC.

This rearrangement joins TRBV11-3 to TRBJ2-5, with TRBD1 as a possible D gene (5 bases). The germline V gene has CDR1 SGHNT and CDR2 YENEEA. The CDR3 extends over 13 amino acids. The germline V and J ends were trimmed by 4 bases and 2 bases, with 8 bases remaining between them. The CDR3 loop is CASSSKGQETQYF. The CDR3 DNA follows: TGTGCCAGCAGCTCAAAGGGGCAAGAGACCCAGTACTTC.

This clone was counted a single time. V usage is TRBV25-1 and J usage is TRBJ2-7, with TRBD1 matching 7 bases. This CDR3 has 14 residues. Germline V gene sequence: CDR1 MGHDK, CDR2 SYGVNS. Trimming cost V 6 bases and J 0 bases; bases outside gene matches: 5. The CDR3 region is CASSRQGSSYEQYF. Written as DNA, the CDR3 is TGTGCCAGCAGCAGACAGGGTTCCTCCTACGAGCAGTACTTC.

The chain has TRBV5-6 and TRBJ1-4, with 7 bases identical to TRBD1. Trimming at V came to 4 bases and at J to 8 bases, leaving 11 bases not matched to a gene. There are 15 residues in the CDR3. Germline V gene sequence: CDR1 SGHDT, CDR2 YYEEEE. In DNA, the CDR3 is TGTGCCAGCAGCCAAAAGACAGGGATAGCCGAAAAACTGTTTTTT. Amino acids: CASSQKTGIAEKLFF.

The rearrangement links TRBV27 to TRBJ2-7; 11 bases are a match to TRBD2. CDR1 is MNHEY, CDR2 SMNVEV, per germline (reference sequence). V was clipped by 1 base and J by 5 bases; unmatched bases: 4. The CDR3 totals 15 residues. The CDR3 sequence: CASSLLAGGPHEQYF. The CDR3 DNA reads as TGTGCCAGCAGTTTATTAGCGGGAGGGCCCCACGAGCAGTACTTC.

The chain has TRBV19 and TRBJ1-3; D not certain. CDR1 and CDR2 (germline): LNHDA, SQIVND (reference sequence). Trimming shortened V by 4 bases and J by 4 bases, and 17 bases separated the two germline ends. This CDR3 spans 16 amino acids. CDR3 in amino acids: CASSTAGRTGGNTIYF. The CDR3 DNA sequence: TGTGCCAGTAGTACCGCCGGACGGACGGGAGGAAACACCATATATTTT.

The rearrangement links TRBV5-1 to TRBJ2-6; TRBD1 aligns across 7 bases. The length of the CDR3 is 20 residues. CDR1 is SGHRS and CDR2 is YFSETQ in the germline V gene. V dropped 4 bases and J dropped 0; count of bases not matched to a gene: 16. The CDR3 loop is CASSIRGDRVPTSGANVLTF. CDR3 in DNA: TGCGCCAGCAGCATAAGGGGTGACAGGGTTCCGACCTCTGGGGCCAACGTCCTGACTTTC.

This clone was counted once. V is TRBV7-3 and J is TRBJ2-1; 7 nucleotides match TRBD2. V gave up 0 bases and J gave up 7 bases; unmatched junction bases: 6. The germline V gene has CDR1 SGHTA and CDR2 FQGTGA. This CDR3 has 15 amino acids. CDR3 DNA: TGTGCCAGCAGCTTAACAAGCGGGGTCCGGAATGAGCAGTTCTTC. Protein sequence: CASSLTSGVRNEQFF.

The chain combines TRBV28 with TRBJ2-7; weak D call: TRBD1 (6 bases). This CDR3 comprises 14 residues. Germline V CDR1 and CDR2: MDHEN, SYDVKM. V lost 3 bases, J lost 3 bases, and 12 bases lay in between. CDR3 sequence reads: CASSFRDTIYEQYF. The CDR3 nucleotides read TGTGCCAGCAGTTTTAGGGACACCATCTACGAGCAGTACTTC.

The rearrangement uses TRBV19 and TRBJ1-4; 10 bases are shared with TRBD1. The CDR3 totals 17 residues. Germline V CDR1 and CDR2: LNHDA, SQIVND (reference sequence). Trimming cost V 1 base and J 7 bases; bases outside gene matches: 9. The CDR3 sequence: CASSIARTGGRGEKLFF. For the CDR3, the DNA is TGTGCCAGTAGTATAGCCCGGACAGGGGGAAGAGGTGAAAAACTGTTTTTT.

The chain is built from TRBV19 and TRBJ2-7; D perhaps matches TRBD1 (5 bases). The CDR3 is 17 amino acids. The V gene's germline CDR1 is LNHDA and CDR2 SQIVND (reference sequence). V was clipped by 2 bases and J by 2 bases, with 19 bases between them. CDR3 sequence reads: CASSISADQGFPYEQYF. The DNA for the CDR3 is TGTGCCAGTAGTATATCCGCTGATCAGGGATTCCCCTACGAGCAGTACTTC.

V gene TRBV6-5 combines with J gene TRBJ1-1; 8 bases are shared with TRBD1. J gave up 13 bases and V 6 bases, and 16 bases lay outside the gene matches. CDR3 length equals 14 residues. From germline, CDR1 is MNHEY and CDR2 SVGAGI. The DNA of the CDR3 is TGTGCCAGCAGCCGCACATGGGACAGGCAAGATGGTTTCTTT. Its translation is CASSRTWDRQDGFF.

The table lists this clone with a count of one. This sequence joins TRBV6-4 and TRBJ2-3; 10 nucleotides match TRBD1. Germline V gene data show CDR1 as MRHNA and CDR2 as SNTAGT. The CDR3 consists of 14 residues. Germline trimming cut 2 bases from V and 7 bases from J; bases unmatched to any gene: 3. The CDR3 DNA reads as TGTGCCAGCAGTGACGGGACAGGGGTCTATACGCAGTATTTT. It is translated as CASSDGTGVYTQYF.

The gene calls are TRBV27 and TRBJ2-5, with TRBD1 matching over 11 bases. Looked up from germline, CDR1 is MNHEY and CDR2 is SMNVEV (reference sequence). This CDR3 region has 18 residues. J gave up 5 bases and V 11 bases, and 22 bases lay outside the gene matches. The CDR3 region has the DNA TGTGCCGACAGGGGCAGGGAACGGACAGGGGGCGGGAGGGAGACCCAGTACTTC. This sequence encodes CADRGRERTGGGRETQYF.

The chain joins TRBV5-1 to TRBJ1-5; D may be TRBD1 (5 bases). CDR3 size: 14 residues. Germline CDR1 and CDR2: SGHRS and YFSETQ. V was trimmed by 4 bases and J by 2 bases, leaving 10 bases between them. CDR3 in amino acids: CASSVGTGNQPQHF. In DNA, the CDR3 is TGCGCCAGCAGCGTGGGGACCGGCAATCAGCCCCAGCATTTT.

The chain is built from TRBV28 and TRBJ2-7; 7 nucleotides match TRBD2. CDR1 MDHEN and CDR2 SYDVKM come from the germline V gene. V was pared by 7 bases and J by 0 bases, with 12 bases of the junction left unmatched. The CDR3 extends over 16 amino acids. CDR3: CASIGGAGASSYEQYF. The DNA of the CDR3 is TGTGCCAGCATCGGAGGGGCGGGAGCGTCCTCCTACGAGCAGTACTTC.

The chain joins TRBV18 to TRBJ1-5; 7 bases fit TRBD1. V dropped 5 bases and J dropped 6; count of bases not matched to a gene: 7. The CDR3 has 14 amino acids. Per the germline V gene, CDR1 is KGHSH and CDR2 is LQKENI. The chain's CDR3 is CASSVGQGGQPQHF. The CDR3 coding sequence is TGTGCCAGCTCAGTAGGCCAGGGGGGTCAGCCCCAGCATTTT.

The chain couples TRBV4-2 to TRBJ2-7; 7 bases agree with TRBD1. Losses at the gene ends were 3 bases for V and 2 bases for J; bases not matched to a gene: 7. This CDR3 spans 15 amino acids. Germline values: CDR1 LGHNA, CDR2 YNFKEQ. CDR3 residues: CASSQDGTETYEQYF. CDR3 in DNA: TGTGCCAGCAGCCAGGACGGGACAGAGACCTACGAGCAGTACTTC.

The chain is built from TRBV25-1 and TRBJ2-3; D is ambiguous. V was trimmed by 1 base and J by 2 bases, leaving 10 bases between them. The germline V gene has CDR1 MGHDK and CDR2 SYGVNS. The CDR3 is made up of 15 amino acids. CDR3 protein: CASSEWVGNTDTQYF. Here the CDR3 DNA reads TGTGCCAGCAGTGAATGGGTTGGGAACACAGATACGCAGTATTTT.

This chain uses TRBV2 with TRBJ2-6; D not resolved. The V gene lost 1 base and the J gene lost 2 bases, with 6 bases spanning the gap. This CDR3 spans 15 amino acids. In germline, CDR1 is SNHLY, CDR2 FYNNEI. CDR3 sequence: CASSEDRAGANVLTF. Here the CDR3 DNA reads TGTGCCAGCAGTGAAGATCGGGCTGGGGCCAACGTCCTGACTTTC.

The J gene is TRBJ1-2, the V gene TRBV6-1; D may be TRBD1 (6 bases). The CDR3 extends over 12 amino acids. V was trimmed by 3 bases and J by 5 bases, leaving 7 bases between them. CDR1 and CDR2 (germline): MNHNS, SASEGT. The DNA of the CDR3 is TGTGCCAGCAGTGAGACAGGTTATGGCTACACCTTC. Translated: CASSETGYGYTF.

The V and J genes are TRBV6-5 and TRBJ2-6; a possible D gene is TRBD1 (6 bases). The CDR3 is 15 residues long. CDR1 and CDR2 from the germline V gene are MNHEY and SVGAGI. Trimming pared 2 bases from V and 3 bases from J, leaving 8 bases between. In nucleotides, the CDR3 is TGTGCCAGCAGTTACGGGGGCCTTGGGGCCAACGTCCTGACTTTC. Translating it yields CASSYGGLGANVLTF.

The V call is TRBV27, the J call TRBJ2-7; weak D call: TRBD2 (5 bases). V was trimmed by 5 bases and J by 2 bases, leaving 16 bases between them. This CDR3 is 15 amino acids long. Germline V gene sequence: CDR1 MNHEY, CDR2 SMNVEV (reference sequence). In nucleotides, the CDR3 is TGTGCCAGCAGTCAATTGGGAGTCAAACCCTACGAGCAGTACTTC. As protein: CASSQLGVKPYEQYF.

As concerns this clone: Other nucleotide sequences in the sample specify the same CDR3. This rearrangement joins TRBV6-1 to TRBJ2-3; 9 nucleotides align to TRBD2. The germline V gene has CDR1 MNHNS and CDR2 SASEGT. This CDR3 region has 15 residues. Trimming cost V 3 bases and J 2 bases; bases outside gene matches: 3. The DNA of the CDR3 is TGTGCCAGCAGTGACCTAGCGGGATACACAGATACGCAGTATTTT. It yields the protein CASSDLAGYTDTQYF.

The chain couples TRBV21-1 to TRBJ2-1; the table's D call, TRBD2, was not checked against the DNA. TRBV21-1 is reported as a pseudogene. The CDR3 contains 17 residues. CDR3 in DNA: TGTGCCAGCAGCATCAATACTAGCTCCTATTGGGACAATGAGCAGTTCTTC. This translates into CASSINTSSYWDNEQFF.

This clone was seen just once. CDR3: CASSWADTQYF. CDR3 DNA: TGTGCCAGCAGTTGGGCAGATACGCAGTATTTT. The gene calls are TRBV28 and TRBJ2-3; D remains unclear. This CDR3 is built from 11 residues. Germline CDR1 MDHEN, CDR2 SYDVKM. Trimming took off 4 bases at V and 4 bases at J, with 3 bases between the two ends.

J is TRBJ2-6 and V is TRBV7-2; TRBD2 might be the D (6 bases). The V gene lost 6 bases and the J gene lost 4 bases, with 22 bases spanning the gap. The germline V gene encodes CDR1 SGHTA and CDR2 FQGNSA. The CDR3 totals 18 residues. The DNA for the CDR3 is TGTGCCAGCAGTCGCTTGAGTTGGGGGGAGGCGGGGGCCAACGTCCTGACTTTC. It codes for CASSRLSWGEAGANVLTF.

Written as DNA, the CDR3 is TGTGCCAGCAGCTTGCCCGGGACTAGGAGCTACGAGCAGTACTTC. Protein product: CASSLPGTRSYEQYF. This chain uses TRBV7-9 with TRBJ2-7; 8 positions agree with TRBD2. The germline gives CDR1 SEHNR, CDR2 FQNEAQ (reference sequence). The CDR3 is 15 amino acids. V lost 3 bases and J lost 3; bases outside the gene matches: 7. Together with reference TRBV7-9 and TRBJ2-7, the CDR3 gives the full variable domain: DTGVSQNPRHKITKRGQNVTFRCDPISEHNRLYWYRQTLGQGPEFLTYFQNEAQLEKSRLLSDRFSAERPKGSFSTLEIQRTEQGDSAMYLCASSLPGTRSYEQYFGPGTRLTVT.

This rearrangement joins TRBV25-1 to TRBJ1-6, with D maybe TRBD1 (5 bases). V was clipped by 1 base and J by 14 bases, with 12 bases between them. The CDR3 is made up of 13 amino acids. From germline, CDR1 is MGHDK and CDR2 SYGVNS. Written as DNA, the CDR3 is TGTGCCAGCAGTGAATCGGGGACGGGCACCCTCCACTTT. Its protein is CASSESGTGTLHF.

This clone was seen just once. The J gene is TRBJ1-4, the V gene TRBV18; TRBD1 might be the D (6 bases). The V end lost 1 base, the J end lost 8 bases, and 17 bases lay between the germline ends. The CDR3 loop spans 16 amino acids. Germline lookup yields CDR1 KGHSH and CDR2 LQKENI. Here the CDR3 reads CASSPQIQGGSEKLFF. DNA of the CDR3: TGTGCCAGCTCACCACAGATACAGGGAGGAAGCGAAAAACTGTTTTTT.

A single count supports this clone. The chain carries TRBV28 and TRBJ1-1; maybe TRBD1 (5 bases). The ends were cut back, 6 bases at V and 2 bases at J, with 13 bases in the middle. Germline V gene sequence: CDR1 MDHEN, CDR2 SYDVKM. The CDR3 contains 14 residues. The CDR3 sequence is CASRAHTGNTEAFF. CDR3 sequence (DNA): TGTGCCAGCAGAGCTCATACAGGAAACACTGAAGCTTTCTTT. The variable domain in full, completed from reference TRBV28 and TRBJ1-1, reads DVKVTQSSRYLVKRTGEKVFLECVQDMDHENMFWYRQDPGLGLRLIYFSYDVKMKEKGDIPEGYSVSREKKERFSLILESASTNQTSMYLCASRAHTGNTEAFFGQGTRLTVV.

The chain recombines TRBV5-4 with TRBJ1-1; D uncertain. CDR3 size: 13 residues. The V end was cut by 6 bases, the J end by 1 base, with 10 bases between. The germline V gene encodes CDR1 SGHNT and CDR2 YYREEE (reference sequence). The CDR3 loop is CASTARRNTEAFF. The CDR3 DNA reads TGTGCCAGCACCGCCCGGAGGAACACTGAAGCTTTCTTT.